The source of this T cell receptor (beta chain) is a study of human T cells and chemical hapten exposure. Overall study findings and caveats: DPC sensitization produced no change in TCRs with frequency above 1 in 1000.

With respect to this clonotype: Its specificity is not known.

The time point: patch test 1, 2 weeks after DPC sensitization. Specified treatment: therapeutic diphenylcyclopropenone sensitization with weekly scalp DPC. It was unfractionated whole blood from which total RNA was extracted. The library labeled individual cDNA molecules by adding unique molecular identifiers to them. TCRdb processed the RACE reads anew with MiXCR; each CDR3 protein has one entry. The sample holds 75,000 to 100,000 distinct CDR3 sequences, approximately 13% seen once. Germline V gene lookup returns CDR1 MDHEN and CDR2 SYDVKM. This CDR3 has 12 amino acids. V lost 5 bases, J lost 9 bases, and 11 bases lay in between.

The source of this sequence is a woman aged 40-49 years with alopecia areata. Some clones in this sample may be carry-over from other donors' samples. The V call is TRBV28, the J call TRBJ2-1; unclear D gene. Sample: whole blood, taken in connection with sensitization to the hapten diphenylcyclopropenone (DPC). CDR3 residues: CASSTSKGEQFF. CDR3 nucleotides: TGTGCCAGCAGTACGTCAAAGGGTGAGCAGTTCTTC.